This T cell receptor beta chain was sequenced in a study of T cell responses to AZD1222 COVID-19 vaccine. Regarding the study as a whole: When two AZD1222 doses had been given, Spike-specific TCR breadth and depth rose. Baseline serostatus was positive in only six AZD1222 recipients. The donor group comprised mostly white British people and more females; the analysis possibly underestimated clonal diversity.

The table came from immunoSEQ multiplex PCR; TCRdb's copy has only in-frame clones and leaves some out. The sample has about 150,000 clones; approximately 91% are singletons. Per germline, CDR1 SGHAT and CDR2 FQNNGV. The length of the CDR3 is 13 residues. V was clipped by 5 bases and J by 5 bases, with 12 bases between them. With regard to this clone: Its target is unknown.

The receptor was derived from an adult who received the AZD1222 COVID-19 vaccine. The chain links TRBV11-2 to TRBJ2-5; maybe TRBD1 (5 bases). The sample here was peripheral blood, taken 28 days after the second AZD1222 dose. As DNA, the CDR3 is TGTGCCAGCAGCCTCGGACCAGGGGAGACCCAGTACTTC. As protein: CASSLGPGETQYF.